This T cell receptor (beta chain) is drawn from a study of read filtering for tumor transcriptome and immune sequencing. Study-level background: Revised staging placed eight or nine patients in R-ISS I, 15 to 20 in II, more than five in III. Whole-transcriptome libraries were prepared after DNase treatment. Per sample, TCR-region reads ranged about 4 to 11 million by IR-seq, about 75 to 1,300 by RNA-seq.

Germline loops: CDR1 SQVTM, CDR2 ANQGSEA. CDR3 size: 10 residues. For this clonotype: One end of the junction fails to match germline, which may point to a read error.

From around 0.4 ug of RNA, a library with molecular barcoded alpha/delta and beta/gamma adaptors was made. TCRdb reanalysed the reads using MiXCR and keeps one entry per CDR3 protein. Seen here are 75,000 to 95,000 distinct CDR3 sequences, under 25% observed once, and the top ten hold over 10%. This sequence originates from a donor over 35 with multiple myeloma. Input material: a population of CD138-negative cells sorted from bone marrow. The chain has TRBV29-1 and TRBJ1-1, with TRBD1 as a possible D gene (5 bases). The DNA of the CDR3 is TGCAGCGCTGGGGACGGTGAAGCTTCCTTT. This sequence encodes CSAGDGEASF.